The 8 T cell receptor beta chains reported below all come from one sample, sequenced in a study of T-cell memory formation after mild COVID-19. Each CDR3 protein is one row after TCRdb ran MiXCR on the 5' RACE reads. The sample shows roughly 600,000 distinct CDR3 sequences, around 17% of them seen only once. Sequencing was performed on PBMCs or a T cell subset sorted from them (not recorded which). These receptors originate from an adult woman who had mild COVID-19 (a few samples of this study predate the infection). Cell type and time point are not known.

This CDR3 is CASWTALEAFF. In DNA form, the CDR3 reads TGTGCCAGTTGGACAGCCCTTGAAGCTTTCTTT. The chain uses TRBV6-1 and TRBJ1-1; the D gene is possibly TRBD1 (6 bases). The CDR3 covers 11 residues. Trimming stripped 9 bases from V and 7 bases from J, with 12 bases between. Germline CDR1 is MNHNS and CDR2 is SASEGT.

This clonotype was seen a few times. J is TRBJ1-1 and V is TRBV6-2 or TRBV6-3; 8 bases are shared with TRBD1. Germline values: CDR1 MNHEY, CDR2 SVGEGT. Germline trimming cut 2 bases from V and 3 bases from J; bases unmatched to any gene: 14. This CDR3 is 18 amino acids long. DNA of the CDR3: TGTGCCAGCAGTTACAGAATCGGACAGGGCCGCCGCGACACTGAAGCTTTCTTT. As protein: CASSYRIGQGRRDTEAFF.

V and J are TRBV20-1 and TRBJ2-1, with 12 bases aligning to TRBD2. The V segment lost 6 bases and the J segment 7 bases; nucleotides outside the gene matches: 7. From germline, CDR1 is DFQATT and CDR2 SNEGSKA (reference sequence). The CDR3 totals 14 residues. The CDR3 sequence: CSATTSGGGNEQFF. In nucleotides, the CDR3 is TGCAGTGCGACGACTAGCGGGGGTGGGAATGAGCAGTTCTTC.

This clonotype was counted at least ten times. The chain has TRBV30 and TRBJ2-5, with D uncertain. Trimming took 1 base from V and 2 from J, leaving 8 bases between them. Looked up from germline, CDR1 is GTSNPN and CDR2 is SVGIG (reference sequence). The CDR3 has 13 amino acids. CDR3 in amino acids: CAWSGGPQETQYF. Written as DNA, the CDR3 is TGTGCCTGGAGTGGTGGACCACAAGAGACCCAGTACTTC. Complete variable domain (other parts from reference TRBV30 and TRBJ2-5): SQTIHQWPATLVQPVGSPLSLECTVEGTSNPNLYWYRQAAGRGLQLLFYSVGIGQISSEVPQNLSASRPQDRQFILSSKKLLLSDSGFYLCAWSGGPQETQYFGPGTRLLVL.

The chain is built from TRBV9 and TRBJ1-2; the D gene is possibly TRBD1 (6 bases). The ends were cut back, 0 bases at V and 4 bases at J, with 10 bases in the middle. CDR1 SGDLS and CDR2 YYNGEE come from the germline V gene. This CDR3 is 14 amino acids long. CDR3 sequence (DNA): TGTGCCAGCAGCGTAGAAGTAGGGGGCTATGGCTACACCTTC. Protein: CASSVEVGGYGYTF. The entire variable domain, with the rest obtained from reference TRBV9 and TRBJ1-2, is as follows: DSGVTQTPKHLITATGQRVTLRCSPRSGDLSVYWYQQSLDQGLQFLIQYYNGEERAKGNILERFSAQQFPDLHSELNLSSLELGDSALYFCASSVEVGGYGYTFGSGTRLTVV.

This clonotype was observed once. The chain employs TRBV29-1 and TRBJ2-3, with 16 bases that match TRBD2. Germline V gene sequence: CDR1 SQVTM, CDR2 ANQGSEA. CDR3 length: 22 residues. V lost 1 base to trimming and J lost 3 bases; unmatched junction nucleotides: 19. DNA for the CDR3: TGCAGCGTTGAAGGAACAGACCACCGGGGACTAGCGGGAGGGCCGGAGACAGATACGCAGTATTTT. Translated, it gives CSVEGTDHRGLAGGPETDTQYF.

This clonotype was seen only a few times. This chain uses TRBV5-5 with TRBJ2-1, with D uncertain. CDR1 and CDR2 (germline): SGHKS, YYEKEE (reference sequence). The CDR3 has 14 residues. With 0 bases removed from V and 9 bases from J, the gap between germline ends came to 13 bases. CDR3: CASSLGALGGEQFF. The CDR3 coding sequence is TGTGCCAGCAGCTTGGGTGCCCTTGGCGGTGAGCAGTTCTTC.

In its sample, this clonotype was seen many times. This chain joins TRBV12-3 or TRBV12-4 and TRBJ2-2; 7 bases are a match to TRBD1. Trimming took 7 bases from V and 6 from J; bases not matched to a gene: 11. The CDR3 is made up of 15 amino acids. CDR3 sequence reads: CASTTPDRVPGELFF. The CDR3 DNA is TGTGCCAGCACCACGCCTGACAGGGTTCCCGGGGAGCTGTTTTTT.